This TCR beta chain appears in the sequencing data of a study of preoperative IRX-2 immunotherapy in early breast cancer. The CDR3 spans 15 residues. Germline trimming cut 1 base from V and 2 bases from J; bases unmatched to any gene: 4. Germline CDR1 SQVTM, CDR2 ANQGSEA. Treatment given: preoperative locoregional IRX-2 cytokine immunotherapy. Preoperative locoregional IRX-2 cytokine immunotherapy was tested in the phase Ib source study. Profiled with immunoSEQ multiplex PCR; TCRdb holds only in-frame clones, not every one. The repertoire includes about 98,000 clones, 86% of them detected once, and roughly 1.9% sits in the top ten.

The source is a human donor with breast cancer. The specimen comprised tumor tissue, sampled after IRX-2 immunotherapy. This chain joins TRBV29-1 and TRBJ2-5; TRBD1 aligns across 10 bases. CDR3 nucleotides: TGCAGCGTTGAAGCGGACAGGGGGTTACAAGAGACCCAGTACTTC. Encoded protein: CSVEADRGLQETQYF.